These 30 T cell receptor beta chains came from one sample sequenced in a study of T cell responses to AZD1222 COVID-19 vaccine. Sequenced by immunoSEQ multiplex PCR; TCRdb stores in-frame clones only, minus some. The table has fewer than 150,000 clones, approximately 90% seen once. Specimen: peripheral blood, collected 28 days after the second AZD1222 dose. These receptors all stem from an adult who received the AZD1222 COVID-19 vaccine.

CDR3 protein: CASSFSGADTEAFF. The DNA of the CDR3 is TGTGCCAGCAGTTTTTCGGGGGCCGACACTGAAGCTTTCTTT. This chain uses TRBV6-6 with TRBJ1-1, with a weak D call TRBD1 (6 bases). The CDR3 totals 14 residues. V shed 4 bases and J shed 3 bases, with 12 bases lying between them. Germline CDR1 and CDR2: MNHNY and SVGAGI (reference sequence).

The rearrangement joins TRBV12-5 to TRBJ1-3, with D hard to call. Germline CDR1 and CDR2: LGHNT and FRNRAP. V was shortened by 6 bases and J by 4 bases, with 19 bases between the two germline ends. The CDR3 has 16 amino acids. CDR3 nucleotide sequence: TGTGCTAGTGGCCCCCAGGCCCGGGCTTCGGGAAACACCATATATTTT. This gives the protein CASGPQARASGNTIYF.

The CDR3 DNA follows: TGTGCCAGCAGTCGTCTAGCGGGACAAGAGACCCAGTACTTC. Protein sequence: CASSRLAGQETQYF. The chain is built from TRBV6-5 and TRBJ2-5; 9 nucleotides line up with TRBD2. Germline trimming cut 5 bases from V and 2 bases from J; bases unmatched to any gene: 3. Germline V gene sequence: CDR1 MNHEY, CDR2 SVGAGI. There are 14 residues in the CDR3.

The DNA for the CDR3 is TGTGCCAGCAGCTTAGCACTAGCGGGGGGTGAGCAGTTCTTC. Translation gives CASSLALAGGEQFF. The V and J genes are TRBV7-2 and TRBJ2-1, with TRBD2 matching over 12 bases. V lost 0 bases and J lost 9; bases outside the gene matches: 0. Germline V gene lookup returns CDR1 SGHTA and CDR2 FQGNSA. The CDR3 is 14 amino acids. Drawing the rest from reference TRBV7-2 and TRBJ2-1, the complete variable domain is GAGVSQSPSNKVTEKGKDVELRCDPISGHTALYWYRQSLGQGLEFLIYFQGNSAPDKSGLPSDRFSAERTGGSVSTLTIQRTQQEDSAVYLCASSLALAGGEQFFGPGTRLTVL.

J is TRBJ1-4 and V is TRBV1. TRBV1 is a pseudogene. CDR3 size: 15 residues. CDR3 bases: TGCACCAGCAGCCAAGGGGACGGCGGTGGTGAAAAACTGTTTTTT. It yields the protein CTSSQGDGGGEKLFF.

The V gene is TRBV7-6, the J gene TRBJ2-5; 12 positions match TRBD2. The CDR3 spans 17 residues. J gave up 3 bases and V 0 bases, and 5 bases lay outside the gene matches. CDR1 SGHVS and CDR2 FNYEAQ come from the germline V gene. The CDR3 is CASSLAPSSGGEETQYF. CDR3 coding DNA: TGTGCCAGCAGCTTAGCGCCGTCTAGCGGGGGGGAAGAGACCCAGTACTTC.

This sequence joins TRBV2 and TRBJ1-3; a weak D match, TRBD1 (6 bases). The germline V gene encodes CDR1 SNHLY and CDR2 FYNNEI. The V gene lost 2 bases and the J gene lost 2 bases, with 7 bases spanning the gap. The CDR3 has 14 amino acids. CDR3 region: CASSEYRAGNTIYF. CDR3 sequence (DNA): TGTGCCAGCAGTGAATACAGGGCTGGAAACACCATATATTTT.

This sequence joins TRBV30 and TRBJ2-7; D tentatively fits TRBD1 or TRBD2 (6 bases each). V lost 3 bases and J 0 bases, leaving 12 bases between the germline ends. The CDR3 runs to 14 residues. Germline V gene data show CDR1 as GTSNPN and CDR2 as SVGIG (reference sequence). The CDR3 DNA is TGTGCCTGGAGGGTAGGGGGGTTCTCCTACGAGCAGTACTTC. Protein sequence: CAWRVGGFSYEQYF.

The chain has TRBV4-2 and TRBJ2-7, with 11 bases aligning to TRBD2. From germline, CDR1 is LGHNA and CDR2 YNFKEQ. The CDR3 runs to 13 residues. Trimming at V came to 3 bases and at J to 12 bases, leaving 7 bases not matched to a gene. In DNA, the CDR3 is TGTGCCAGCAGCCACGCGGGACTAGCGGAAATGTACTTC. This codes for CASSHAGLAEMYF.

The chain is built from TRBV19 and TRBJ2-6; D gene unclear. The CDR3 has 16 amino acids. Trimming shortened V by 1 base and J by 4 bases, and 11 bases separated the two germline ends. In germline, CDR1 is LNHDA, CDR2 SQIVND (reference sequence). CDR3 loop: CASSIGEGSGANVLTF. The CDR3 DNA sequence: TGTGCCAGTAGTATAGGGGAAGGATCCGGGGCCAACGTCCTGACTTTC.

The chain links TRBV4-3 to TRBJ2-5; TRBD1 agrees at 11 bases. In germline, CDR1 is LGHNA, CDR2 YSLEER. V shed 0 bases, J shed 4 bases, and the junction held 4 bases outside the gene matches. The CDR3 totals 16 residues. The CDR3 loop is CASSQDLGTGGETQYF. CDR3 coding DNA: TGCGCCAGCAGCCAAGATCTTGGGACAGGGGGAGAGACCCAGTACTTC.

The chain is built from TRBV3-1 (or the pseudogene TRBV3-2) and TRBJ2-1; 11 positions match TRBD2. The CDR3 is made up of 12 amino acids. The germline gives CDR1 LGHDT, CDR2 YNNKEL (reference sequence). The ends lost 4 bases at V and 12 bases at J; junction bases unmatched: 2. DNA for the CDR3: TGTGCCAGCAGCCGGCTAGCGGGGGGGCAGTTCTTC. The encoded protein is CASSRLAGGQFF.

This clone occurred a few times. This sequence joins TRBV11-3 and TRBJ2-1; D remains ambiguous. Germline loops: CDR1 SGHNT, CDR2 YENEEA. V lost 3 bases and J 6 bases, leaving 9 bases between the germline ends. The CDR3 contains 13 residues. In nucleotides, the CDR3 is TGTGCCAGCAGCTTTTCGTACCGCAATGAGCAGTTCTTC. Its translation is CASSFSYRNEQFF.

This sequence joins TRBV11-3 and TRBJ1-6; D may be TRBD1 (5 bases). From germline, CDR1 is SGHNT and CDR2 YENEEA. V gave up 8 bases and J gave up 8 bases, with 13 bases separating them. There are 13 residues in the CDR3. Here the CDR3 DNA reads TGTGCCAGCCACGGGACCAGGGATTCACCCCTCCACTTT. It codes for CASHGTRDSPLHF.

This chain joins TRBV4-1 and TRBJ2-1; D remains ambiguous. The CDR3 is 14 amino acids. Germline CDR1 is MGHRA and CDR2 is YSYEKL. The V gene lost 4 bases and the J gene lost 1 base, with 8 bases spanning the gap. For the CDR3, the DNA is TGCGCCAGCAGCCGGCTACAATCCTACAATGAGCAGTTCTTC. Translated: CASSRLQSYNEQFF.

The chain carries TRBV9 and TRBJ2-3; no reliable D call. This CDR3 region has 13 residues. Looked up from germline, CDR1 is SGDLS and CDR2 is YYNGEE. V was cut by 4 bases and J by 4 bases, with 10 bases left in between. The DNA for the CDR3 is TGTGCCAGCAGCCTATCGCCTTCAGATACGCAGTATTTT. Translating it yields CASSLSPSDTQYF. Supplemented by reference TRBV9 and TRBJ2-3, the full variable domain reads DSGVTQTPKHLITATGQRVTLRCSPRSGDLSVYWYQQSLDQGLQFLIQYYNGEERAKGNILERFSAQQFPDLHSELNLSSLELGDSALYFCASSLSPSDTQYFGPGTRLTVL.

CDR3 DNA: TGTGCCAGCAGCGTAGGACAGGGCTTGAGTGGCTACACCTTC. It codes for CASSVGQGLSGYTF. The chain has TRBV5-6 and TRBJ1-2, with TRBD1 matching 8 bases. Germline V gene lookup returns CDR1 SGHDT and CDR2 YYEEEE. V lost 4 bases and J lost 7; bases outside the gene matches: 9. This CDR3 is 14 amino acids long.

V is TRBV5-1 and J is TRBJ1-3; D gene uncertain. This CDR3 spans 16 amino acids. V was cut by 4 bases and J by 0 bases, with 14 bases left in between. Germline V gene data show CDR1 as SGHRS and CDR2 as YFSETQ. CDR3 bases: TGCGCCAGCAGCCCATTGACTGCCAGCTCTGGAAACACCATATATTTT. This encodes CASSPLTASSGNTIYF. Variable domain in full (rest from reference TRBV5-1 and TRBJ1-3): KAGVTQTPRYLIKTRGQQVTLSCSPISGHRSVSWYQQTPGQGLQFLFEYFSETQRNKGNFPGRFSGRQFSNSRSEMNVSTLELGDSALYLCASSPLTASSGNTIYFGEGSWLTVV.

The V gene is TRBV27, the J gene TRBJ2-7, with a possible D match to TRBD2 (6 bases). Trimming pared 3 bases from V and 3 bases from J, leaving 15 bases between. This CDR3 is built from 15 residues. Germline V gene data show CDR1 as MNHEY and CDR2 as SMNVEV (reference sequence). The CDR3 DNA reads as TGTGCCAGCAGTTTGAGGGGTAGCGGATACTACGAGCAGTACTTC. Its protein is CASSLRGSGYYEQYF.

The rearrangement uses TRBV4-1 and TRBJ2-7, with D possibly being TRBD1 or TRBD2 (6 bases each). Germline lookup yields CDR1 MGHRA and CDR2 YSYEKL. V lost 4 bases and J 3 bases, leaving 19 bases between the germline ends. This CDR3 comprises 16 residues. The CDR3 region has the DNA TGCGCCAGCAGCCCAAGGGGGGCCACGGGAATCTACGAGCAGTACTTC. Amino acid sequence: CASSPRGATGIYEQYF.

The chain recombines TRBV5-1 with TRBJ2-7; 7 bases agree with TRBD2. Germline V gives CDR1 SGHRS, CDR2 YFSETQ. The V and J ends lost 4 bases and 1 base, in that order; junction bases with no gene match: 8. The CDR3 covers 15 residues. The CDR3 region has the DNA TGCGCCAGCAGCCCCGATGGGCGGGGGTCCTACGAGCAGTACTTC. Amino acid sequence: CASSPDGRGSYEQYF. The variable domain in full, with the rest retrieved from reference TRBV5-1 and TRBJ2-7, is KAGVTQTPRYLIKTRGQQVTLSCSPISGHRSVSWYQQTPGQGLQFLFEYFSETQRNKGNFPGRFSGRQFSNSRSEMNVSTLELGDSALYLCASSPDGRGSYEQYFGPGTRLTVT.

This clone was recorded only once. The rearrangement uses TRBV6-2 or TRBV6-3 and TRBJ1-5; 11 bases are shared with TRBD1. The CDR3 sequence is 15 residues long. Germline V gene sequence: CDR1 MNHEY, CDR2 SVGEGT. Germline trimming cut 5 bases from V and 7 bases from J; bases unmatched to any gene: 7. CDR3 protein: CASSIRDRGWQPQHF. DNA of the CDR3: TGTGCCAGCAGTATCCGGGACAGGGGGTGGCAGCCCCAGCATTTT.

This chain links TRBV18 with TRBJ2-7; no clear D gene. Germline lookup yields CDR1 KGHSH and CDR2 LQKENI. V gave up 3 bases and J gave up 2 bases, with 11 bases separating them. The CDR3 covers 14 residues. The CDR3 nucleotides read TGTGCCAGCTCACCGCTGGGGTTCGCCTACGAGCAGTACTTC. Translated: CASSPLGFAYEQYF.

The chain combines TRBV11-2 with TRBJ2-1, with unresolved D. The CDR3 contains 16 residues. The germline CDR1 and CDR2 sequences are SGHAT and FQNNGV. V was clipped by 5 bases and J by 2 bases, with 16 bases between them. CDR3 residues: CASSPPRQLTYNEQFF. As DNA, the CDR3 is TGTGCCAGCAGCCCGCCCCGCCAGCTGACCTACAATGAGCAGTTCTTC.

The chain employs TRBV3-1 (or the pseudogene TRBV3-2) and TRBJ1-1, with unresolved D. Germline V gene data show CDR1 as LGHDT and CDR2 as YNNKEL (reference sequence). V was shortened by 4 bases and J by 1 base, with 7 bases between the two germline ends. The CDR3 consists of 13 residues. DNA of the CDR3: TGTGCCAGCAGCCCCGGAAGGAACACTGAAGCTTTCTTT. As protein: CASSPGRNTEAFF.

Only a few counts were recorded for this clone. The CDR3 loop reads CARTRGGTRMTDTQYF. CDR3 DNA: TGTGCCAGAACCCGGGGGGGGACAAGGATGACAGATACGCAGTATTTT. The chain has TRBV21-1 and TRBJ2-3; the table's D call, TRBD2, has no DNA check behind it. TRBV21-1 is tagged as a pseudogene. The CDR3 spans 16 residues.

This clone was picked up one time. The chain uses TRBV3-1 (or the pseudogene TRBV3-2) and TRBJ2-7; D is possibly TRBD1 (6 bases). This CDR3 contains 13 residues. The germline gives CDR1 LGHDT, CDR2 YNNKEL (reference sequence). V gave up 1 base and J gave up 7 bases, with 11 bases separating them. CDR3 region: CASSQGTVEEQYF. CDR3 DNA sequence: TGTGCCAGCAGCCAAGGGACAGTGGAAGAGCAGTACTTC.

The chain combines TRBV9 with TRBJ2-7; tentatively, D is TRBD1 (6 bases). Trimming took 4 bases from V and 4 from J, leaving 15 bases between them. This CDR3 region has 14 residues. CDR1 and CDR2 from the germline V gene are SGDLS and YYNGEE. The CDR3 protein is CASSPGVAGYEQYF. The CDR3 coding sequence is TGTGCCAGCAGCCCAGGGGTCGCTGGATACGAGCAGTACTTC.

The chain links TRBV3-1 (or the pseudogene TRBV3-2) to TRBJ1-2, with D unclear. The ends were cut back, 4 bases at V and 1 base at J, with 13 bases in the middle. CDR1 and CDR2 from the germline V gene are LGHDT and YNNKEL (reference sequence). The CDR3 runs to 15 residues. The CDR3 nucleotides are TGTGCCAGCAGCCCCCTTGCTGCGGGTAACTATGGCTACACCTTC. Residues: CASSPLAAGNYGYTF.

The chain couples TRBV5-5 to TRBJ2-2, with TRBD1 matching over 10 bases. Trimming cost V 5 bases and J 6 bases; bases outside gene matches: 7. Germline CDR1 and CDR2: SGHKS and YYEKEE (reference sequence). This CDR3 comprises 15 residues. The CDR3 reads CASSTRQGAAGELFF. The CDR3, as DNA: TGTGCCAGCAGTACCCGACAGGGGGCGGCCGGGGAGCTGTTTTTT.